Below are 32 T cell receptor beta chains sequenced from a single sample in a study of blood T cell repertoires in COVID-19. Generated by immunoSEQ multiplex PCR, the TCRdb table keeps only in-frame clones and is missing some. The repertoire includes roughly 53,000 clones, 86% of them detected once, and roughly 2.7% sits in the top ten. Sample: peripheral blood. The receptors derive from an older man with acute or convalescent COVID-19.

This clone was counted once. The chain is built from TRBV11-2 and TRBJ2-7; 7 bases align to TRBD1. This CDR3 contains 15 residues. The V gene end was trimmed by 5 bases and the J gene end by 3 bases; junction bases not matched to a gene: 10. In germline, CDR1 is SGHAT, CDR2 FQNNGV. The CDR3 DNA reads as TGTGCCAGCAGCGCTAACACAGGGGCGAGCTACGAGCAGTACTTC. It encodes CASSANTGASYEQYF.

This clone was observed a handful of times. This sequence joins TRBV27 and TRBJ2-7; possible D gene TRBD1, 5 bases. Between the trimmed V and J ends, which lost 5 bases and 9 bases, there was a span of 20 bases. CDR3 size: 14 residues. Germline V gives CDR1 MNHEY, CDR2 SMNVEV (reference sequence). CDR3 sequence (DNA): TGTGCCAGCAGTCCCACAGGCCAGGGCATGAGGCAGTACTTC. Its protein product is CASSPTGQGMRQYF.

This clone was observed once. This rearrangement joins TRBV20-1 to TRBJ2-5; no clear D gene. In germline, CDR1 is DFQATT, CDR2 SNEGSKA (reference sequence). This CDR3 has 13 amino acids. Trimming left V 3 bases short and J 2 bases short, with 10 bases between. The DNA of the CDR3 is TGCAGTGCTAGTGTCACAGAACAAGAGACCCAGTACTTC. Its translation is CSASVTEQETQYF.

The chain combines TRBV5-1 with TRBJ2-3, with TRBD1 identical over 9 bases. Trimming took 0 bases from V and 5 from J; bases not matched to a gene: 1. The germline gives CDR1 SGHRS, CDR2 YFSETQ. The CDR3 loop spans 14 amino acids. The CDR3 sequence: CASSLDRGQDTQYF. CDR3 DNA sequence: TGCGCCAGCAGCTTGGACAGGGGGCAAGATACGCAGTATTTT.

V and J are TRBV7-2 and TRBJ2-7, with 9 bases fitting TRBD1. CDR3 size: 14 residues. Germline CDR1 is SGHTA and CDR2 is FQGNSA. The V gene end was trimmed by 4 bases and the J gene end by 2 bases; junction bases not matched to a gene: 3. The CDR3 loop is CASSYRQGAYEQYF. CDR3 in DNA: TGTGCCAGCAGCTATCGACAGGGGGCCTACGAGCAGTACTTC.

The chain links TRBV5-1 to TRBJ1-1; 8 bases are a match to TRBD1. J was trimmed by 5 bases and V by 4 bases; bases with no gene match: 10. The CDR3 is 15 amino acids. Looked up from germline, CDR1 is SGHRS and CDR2 is YFSETQ. The CDR3 is CASSPRQGLRTEAFF. DNA of the CDR3: TGCGCCAGCAGCCCCCGACAGGGGCTGAGGACTGAAGCTTTCTTT.

The chain has TRBV19 and TRBJ1-2, with TRBD1 matching over 7 bases. The germline V gene has CDR1 LNHDA and CDR2 SQIVND (reference sequence). This CDR3 contains 15 residues. V shed 5 bases, J shed 0 bases, and the junction held 6 bases outside the gene matches. The CDR3 region has the DNA TGTGCCAGTAGTCCCCCGACAGGGTCTAACTATGGCTACACCTTC. The encoded protein is CASSPPTGSNYGYTF. Complete variable domain (other parts from reference TRBV19 and TRBJ1-2): DGGITQSPKYLFRKEGQNVTLSCEQNLNHDAMYWYRQDPGQGLRLIYYSQIVNDFQKGDIAEGYSVSREKKESFPLTVTSAQKNPTAFYLCASSPPTGSNYGYTFGSGTRLTVV.

This chain uses TRBV2 with TRBJ2-3, with 11 bases that match TRBD2. The trim removed 6 bases at V and 2 bases at J, leaving 4 bases unmatched. This CDR3 contains 15 residues. Germline CDR1 and CDR2: SNHLY and FYNNEI. CDR3 protein: CASRVAGGYTDTQYF. As DNA, the CDR3 is TGTGCCAGCAGGGTAGCGGGGGGGTACACAGATACGCAGTATTTT.

The chain joins TRBV25-1 to TRBJ2-7, with D maybe TRBD2 (6 bases). Germline V gene lookup returns CDR1 MGHDK and CDR2 SYGVNS. V lost 10 bases, J lost 6 bases, and 13 bases lay in between. This CDR3 spans 11 amino acids. The chain's CDR3 is CATTGGVEQYF. The CDR3 coding sequence is TGTGCCACCACCGGGGGTGTCGAGCAGTACTTC.

The count of this clone is one. The gene calls are TRBV3-1 (or the pseudogene TRBV3-2) and TRBJ2-3; 10 nucleotides align to TRBD2. J was trimmed by 12 bases and V by 1 base; bases with no gene match: 13. The germline V gene encodes CDR1 LGHDT and CDR2 YNNKEL (reference sequence). This CDR3 comprises 16 residues. The CDR3 here is CASSQGPLAGASRQYF. The CDR3 DNA is TGTGCCAGCAGCCAAGGGCCTCTAGCGGGGGCCAGTCGTCAGTATTTT.

This clone was seen more than once but under ten times. This chain connects TRBV12-5 to TRBJ2-3; 9 bases align to TRBD1. The ends lost 6 bases at V and 8 bases at J; junction bases unmatched: 15. The CDR3 sequence is 16 residues long. Germline CDR1 reads LGHNT; CDR2 reads FRNRAP. CDR3 DNA: TGTGCTAGTGGACCGGAAACCGGGACAGGGTGGGGTACGCAGTATTTT. This sequence encodes CASGPETGTGWGTQYF.

The chain has TRBV5-1 and TRBJ2-2; TRBD2 matches at 8 bases. V trimming: 6 bases; J trimming: 1 base; junction bases outside the gene matches: 8. The CDR3 has 16 residues. Germline V CDR1 and CDR2: SGHRS, YFSETQ. The CDR3 region is CASIYSAGGNTGELFF. CDR3 sequence (DNA): TGCGCCAGCATTTACTCCGCGGGGGGGAACACCGGGGAGCTGTTTTTT. The variable domain in full, completed from reference TRBV5-1 and TRBJ2-2, reads KAGVTQTPRYLIKTRGQQVTLSCSPISGHRSVSWYQQTPGQGLQFLFEYFSETQRNKGNFPGRFSGRQFSNSRSEMNVSTLELGDSALYLCASIYSAGGNTGELFFGEGSRLTVL.

The chain is built from TRBV5-1 and TRBJ2-5; D unresolved. Germline V gene data show CDR1 as SGHRS and CDR2 as YFSETQ. The length of the CDR3 is 13 residues. Trimming removed 0 bases from V and 0 bases from J, with 3 bases in between. This CDR3 is CASSLGDQETQYF. CDR3 bases: TGCGCCAGCAGCTTGGGAGACCAAGAGACCCAGTACTTC.

J is TRBJ2-4 and V is TRBV14; 9 nucleotides line up with TRBD2. CDR3 size: 15 residues. V gave up 1 base and J gave up 6 bases; unmatched junction bases: 4. Germline V CDR1 and CDR2: SGHDN, FVKESK. The CDR3: CASSQVAGVGNIQYF. The CDR3 DNA sequence: TGTGCCAGCAGCCAAGTAGCGGGGGTCGGAAACATTCAGTACTTC.

The V gene is TRBV6-5, the J gene TRBJ2-4; 7 bases fit TRBD1. The junction had 6 bases not matched to a gene; V was cut back by 11 bases and J by 5 bases. The CDR3 contains 12 residues. CDR1 MNHEY and CDR2 SVGAGI come from the germline V gene. The CDR3 sequence is CASRDRQNIQYF. The CDR3 bases are TGTGCCTCCCGGGACAGACAAAACATTCAGTACTTC.

This chain links TRBV6-5 with TRBJ1-1; weak D call: TRBD1 (6 bases). Germline CDR1 is MNHEY and CDR2 is SVGAGI. V lost 6 bases and J 8 bases, leaving 16 bases between the germline ends. This CDR3 comprises 13 residues. The CDR3 reads CASSLYGQTEAFF. The CDR3 region has the DNA TGTGCCAGCAGCCTTTATGGACAGACAGAAGCTTTCTTT.

The chain recombines TRBV7-9 with TRBJ2-3, with TRBD2 matching 9 bases. Germline CDR1 SEHNR, CDR2 FQNEAQ (reference sequence). The V and J ends lost 9 bases and 1 base, in that order; junction bases with no gene match: 2. The CDR3 has 13 residues. This CDR3 reads CASSSGGTDTQYF. CDR3 coding DNA: TGTGCCAGTTCTAGCGGGGGCACAGATACGCAGTATTTT.

The V gene is TRBV2, the J gene TRBJ2-1; maybe TRBD2 (5 bases). Looked up from germline, CDR1 is SNHLY and CDR2 is FYNNEI. The germline V and J ends were trimmed by 4 bases and 2 bases, with 15 bases remaining between them. The CDR3 spans 16 residues. The CDR3 sequence is CASSGRLHGTYNEQFF. In DNA, the CDR3 is TGTGCCAGCAGTGGCCGACTCCACGGGACCTACAATGAGCAGTTCTTC.

This chain links TRBV9 with TRBJ2-7; unclear D gene. Germline lookup yields CDR1 SGDLS and CDR2 YYNGEE. V was pared by 0 bases and J by 0 bases, with 10 bases between. This CDR3 is 15 amino acids long. CDR3 DNA sequence: TGTGCCAGCAGCGTAGATCCGGTGAGCTCCTACGAGCAGTACTTC. Amino acids: CASSVDPVSSYEQYF.

This chain uses TRBV6-2 or TRBV6-3 with TRBJ1-2; 10 bases fit TRBD1. The CDR3 totals 16 residues. J was trimmed by 3 bases and V by 5 bases; bases with no gene match: 9. Germline V gene data show CDR1 as MNHEY and CDR2 as SVGEGT. The CDR3 loop is CASSHVTGGKDYGYTF. CDR3 DNA sequence: TGTGCCAGCAGTCACGTGACAGGGGGCAAGGACTATGGCTACACCTTC.

The chain's CDR3 is CASMKTGSPLHF. The CDR3 nucleotides are TGCGCCAGCATGAAGACCGGGTCACCCCTCCACTTT. The chain is built from TRBV10-2 and TRBJ1-6; the D is unclear. There are 12 residues in the CDR3. Trimming took 7 bases from V and 10 from J, leaving 11 bases between them. Germline V gene lookup returns CDR1 WSHSY and CDR2 SAAADI.

The rearrangement joins TRBV11-2 to TRBJ2-3; TRBD1 might be the D (6 bases). The CDR3 covers 15 residues. V lost 3 bases to trimming and J lost 3 bases, with 13 bases between them. Germline CDR1 SGHAT, CDR2 FQNNGV. The CDR3 DNA sequence: TGTGCCAGCAGCTTCGAAGGGGGTTGGACAGATACGCAGTATTTT. Translated, it gives CASSFEGGWTDTQYF.

The chain uses TRBV3-1 (or the pseudogene TRBV3-2) and TRBJ1-5, with TRBD1 matching 8 bases. With 5 bases clipped from V and 6 bases from J, the junction kept 6 bases outside the gene matches. The CDR3 is 14 amino acids. CDR1 LGHDT and CDR2 YNNKEL come from the germline V gene (reference sequence). CDR3 sequence reads: CASSKQQGGQPQHF. CDR3 coding DNA: TGTGCCAGCAGCAAACAACAGGGGGGTCAGCCCCAGCATTTT.

This sequence joins TRBV7-2 and TRBJ1-2, with 9 bases fitting TRBD1. Per germline, CDR1 SGHTA and CDR2 FQGNSA. The CDR3 runs 15 residues. Trimming cost V 1 base and J 2 bases; bases outside gene matches: 2. The CDR3 region has the DNA TGTGCCAGCAGCTTAGGGGACAGGGTAAACTATGGCTACACCTTC. This codes for CASSLGDRVNYGYTF.

This rearrangement joins TRBV6-2 or TRBV6-3 to TRBJ1-2; D is perhaps TRBD1 (6 bases). The CDR3 covers 16 residues. V lost 4 bases and J lost 3, with 18 bases in between. Germline-derived CDR1 and CDR2 are MNHEY and SVGEGT. The CDR3 loop reads CASSLIRGRIDYGYTF. CDR3 nucleotide sequence: TGTGCCAGCAGTTTAATCAGGGGAAGGATTGACTATGGCTACACCTTC.

The rearrangement joins TRBV3-1 (or the pseudogene TRBV3-2) to TRBJ2-7, with a weak D call TRBD2 (5 bases). V lost 0 bases, J lost 5 bases, and 14 bases lay in between. CDR1 is LGHDT and CDR2 is YNNKEL in the germline V gene (reference sequence). The CDR3 runs 15 residues. The CDR3, as DNA: TGTGCCAGCAGCCAAGACCGCCTAGCTCGCGACGAGCAGTACTTC. Its protein product is CASSQDRLARDEQYF.

The chain uses TRBV9 and TRBJ2-1; TRBD2 aligns across 9 bases. Trimming cost V 1 base and J 3 bases; bases outside gene matches: 5. From germline, CDR1 is SGDLS and CDR2 YYNGEE. CDR3 length equals 16 residues. The CDR3 DNA sequence: TGTGCCAGCAGCGTATCTAGCGGGGCCAACTACAATGAGCAGTTCTTC. The encoded protein is CASSVSSGANYNEQFF.

The chain is built from TRBV5-1 and TRBJ1-5; TRBD1 might be the D (5 bases). This CDR3 spans 15 amino acids. V was shortened by 4 bases and J by 1 base, with 12 bases between the two germline ends. Germline V gene sequence: CDR1 SGHRS, CDR2 YFSETQ. This chain's CDR3 is CASSLGDSSNQPQHF. Written as DNA, the CDR3 is TGCGCCAGCAGCCTGGGGGACTCGAGCAATCAGCCCCAGCATTTT.

The chain is built from TRBV7-2 and TRBJ1-4; D not certain. The CDR3 is made up of 13 amino acids. Trimming took off 5 bases at V and 5 bases at J, with 9 bases between the two ends. Per germline, CDR1 SGHTA and CDR2 FQGNSA. CDR3 region: CASSGGENEKLFF. In DNA, the CDR3 is TGTGCCAGCAGCGGCGGGGAGAATGAAAAACTGTTTTTT.

The chain uses TRBV19 and TRBJ1-1; possible D gene TRBD1, 5 bases. V was clipped by 7 bases and J by 1 base, with 10 bases between them. Germline V gene lookup returns CDR1 LNHDA and CDR2 SQIVND (reference sequence). The CDR3 has 13 amino acids. The CDR3 bases are TGTGCCAGTATCACCACAGGGAACACTGAAGCTTTCTTT. Its translation: CASITTGNTEAFF.

The chain has TRBV9 and TRBJ1-1; the D gene is possibly TRBD1 (5 bases). V was pared by 3 bases and J by 0 bases, with 9 bases between. The CDR3 runs 14 residues. CDR1 and CDR2 (germline): SGDLS, YYNGEE. The CDR3 loop is CASSATTVNTEAFF. The CDR3 DNA reads TGTGCCAGCAGCGCGACGACAGTGAACACTGAAGCTTTCTTT. Variable domain in full (rest from reference TRBV9 and TRBJ1-1): DSGVTQTPKHLITATGQRVTLRCSPRSGDLSVYWYQQSLDQGLQFLIQYYNGEERAKGNILERFSAQQFPDLHSELNLSSLELGDSALYFCASSATTVNTEAFFGQGTRLTVV.

V usage is TRBV7-9 and J usage is TRBJ1-2, with 7 nucleotides matching TRBD1. Germline V gene lookup returns CDR1 SEHNR and CDR2 FQNEAQ (reference sequence). The CDR3 sequence is 15 residues long. Trimming cost V 5 bases and J 2 bases; bases outside gene matches: 8. The CDR3 reads CASSVGGRQNYGYTF. The CDR3 DNA follows: TGTGCCAGCAGCGTAGGGGGCCGGCAGAACTATGGCTACACCTTC.